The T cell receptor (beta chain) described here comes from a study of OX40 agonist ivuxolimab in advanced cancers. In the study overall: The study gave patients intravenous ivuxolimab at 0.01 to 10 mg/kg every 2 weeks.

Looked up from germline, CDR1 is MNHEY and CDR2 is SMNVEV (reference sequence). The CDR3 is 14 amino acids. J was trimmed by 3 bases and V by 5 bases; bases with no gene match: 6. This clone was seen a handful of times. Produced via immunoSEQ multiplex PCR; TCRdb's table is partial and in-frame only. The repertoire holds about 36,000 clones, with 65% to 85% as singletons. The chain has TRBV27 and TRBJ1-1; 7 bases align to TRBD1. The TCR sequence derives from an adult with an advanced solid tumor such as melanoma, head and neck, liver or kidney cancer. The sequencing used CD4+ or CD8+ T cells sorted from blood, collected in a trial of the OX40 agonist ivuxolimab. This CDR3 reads CASSPLDRDTEAFF. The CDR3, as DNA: TGTGCCAGCAGTCCCCTCGACAGGGACACTGAAGCTTTCTTT.